The 8 T cell receptor beta chains listed next were all sequenced from one sample in a study of control samples from healthy donors and cancer patients. The method was immunoSEQ multiplex PCR; TCRdb's version includes in-frame clones alone and lacks a portion of them. The repertoire has some 200,000 clones, roughly 91% of them found once; the top ten carry less than 1.6%. The specimen was blood. These receptors were collected from a woman aged 30 to 39 in good health.

This sequence joins TRBV11-3 and TRBJ2-3; D is unresolved. Trimming removed 5 bases at V and 1 base at J, with 7 bases between. Per the germline V gene, CDR1 is SGHNT and CDR2 is YENEEA. The CDR3 has 13 residues. Here the CDR3 reads CASSGLRTDTQYF. The CDR3, as DNA: TGTGCCAGCAGCGGCCTACGCACAGATACGCAGTATTTT. Looking up the rest from reference TRBV11-3 and TRBJ2-3 gives the full variable domain: EAGVVQSPRYKIIEKKQPVAFWCNPISGHNTLYWYLQNLGQGPELLIRYENEEAVDDSQLPKDRFSAERLKGVDSTLKIQPAELGDSAVYLCASSGLRTDTQYFGPGTRLTVL.

V gene TRBV7-2 combines with J gene TRBJ2-5; TRBD2 agrees at 8 bases. This CDR3 is 15 amino acids long. Germline loops: CDR1 SGHTA, CDR2 FQGNSA. The J segment lost 5 bases and the V segment lost 3 bases, leaving 8 bases of the junction unmatched. The CDR3: CASSFVTGGPETQYF. The CDR3 bases are TGTGCCAGCAGCTTCGTTACGGGGGGGCCGGAGACCCAGTACTTC. The entire variable domain, with the rest obtained from reference TRBV7-2 and TRBJ2-5, is as follows: GAGVSQSPSNKVTEKGKDVELRCDPISGHTALYWYRQSLGQGLEFLIYFQGNSAPDKSGLPSDRFSAERTGGSVSTLTIQRTQQEDSAVYLCASSFVTGGPETQYFGPGTRLLVL.

The CDR3 reads CASSQASGANQPQHF. The CDR3 bases are TGTGCCAGCAGCCAAGCATCGGGGGCCAATCAGCCCCAGCATTTT. The chain is built from TRBV3-1 (or the pseudogene TRBV3-2) and TRBJ1-5; maybe TRBD1 (6 bases). The V end lost 1 base, the J end lost 3 bases, and 10 bases lay between the germline ends. CDR3 length equals 15 residues. The germline gives CDR1 LGHDT, CDR2 YNNKEL (reference sequence).

J is TRBJ2-1 and V is TRBV18; D gene ambiguous. Germline CDR1 reads KGHSH; CDR2 reads LQKENI. V was pared by 1 base and J by 7 bases, with 5 bases between. There are 12 residues in the CDR3. The CDR3 DNA is TGTGCCAGCTCACCACAAGATAATGAGCAGTTCTTC. As protein: CASSPQDNEQFF. Full variable domain (rest looked up from reference TRBV18 and TRBJ2-1): NAGVMQNPRHLVRRRGQEARLRCSPMKGHSHVYWYRQLPEEGLKFMVYLQKENIIDESGMPKERFSAEFPKEGPSILRIQQVVRGDSAAYFCASSPQDNEQFFGPGTRLTVL.

This clone was counted a single time. V is TRBV6-5 and J is TRBJ1-6; tentative D call: TRBD1 (5 bases). V dropped 4 bases and J dropped 4 bases, with 5 bases sitting between them. The V gene's germline CDR1 is MNHEY and CDR2 SVGAGI. The CDR3 contains 13 residues. CDR3 coding DNA: TGTGCCAGCAGTTCAGGGTATAATTCACCCCTCCACTTT. This gives the protein CASSSGYNSPLHF.

The chain carries TRBV5-5 and TRBJ2-6; no firm D call. Germline V gives CDR1 SGHKS, CDR2 YYEKEE (reference sequence). The CDR3 has 15 amino acids. The V end was cut by 1 base, the J end by 0 bases, with 5 bases between. CDR3 residues: CASSLSPSGANVLTF. The CDR3 coding sequence is TGTGCCAGCAGCTTGTCACCCTCTGGGGCCAACGTCCTGACTTTC.

This rearrangement joins TRBV10-1 to TRBJ2-7; D unclear. This CDR3 contains 11 residues. V was clipped by 2 bases and J by 6 bases, with 5 bases between them. Germline values: CDR1 WNHNN, CDR2 SYGVQD (reference sequence). In nucleotides, the CDR3 is TGCGCCAGCAGTGAGACCCTCGAGCAGTACTTC. Amino acids: CASSETLEQYF.

This chain uses TRBV11-3 with TRBJ1-6; 9 bases match TRBD1. The germline V gene encodes CDR1 SGHNT and CDR2 YENEEA. The CDR3 is 15 residues long. The V and J ends lost 4 bases and 6 bases, in that order; junction bases with no gene match: 4. The CDR3 reads CASSSGQGSNSPLHF. CDR3 bases: TGTGCCAGCAGCTCCGGACAGGGGTCTAATTCACCCCTCCACTTT. The full variable domain, in which reference TRBV11-3 and TRBJ1-6 provide the parts outside the CDR3, is EAGVVQSPRYKIIEKKQPVAFWCNPISGHNTLYWYLQNLGQGPELLIRYENEEAVDDSQLPKDRFSAERLKGVDSTLKIQPAELGDSAVYLCASSSGQGSNSPLHFGNGTRLTVT.